Each of the 12 T cell receptor beta chains below was sequenced from the same sample in a study of blood T cell repertoires in COVID-19. The repertoire was sequenced with immunoSEQ multiplex PCR; TCRdb's copy has only in-frame clones and lacks some. The repertoire includes about 240,000 clones, more than 85% of them detected once, and 7.1% sits in the top ten. Sample: peripheral blood. These TCRs come from a woman aged 70-85 years with active or convalescent COVID-19.

The chain uses TRBV9 and TRBJ2-1; 13 bases are shared with TRBD2. Trimming at V came to 0 bases and at J to 9 bases, leaving 6 bases not matched to a gene. This CDR3 contains 16 residues. The germline CDR1 and CDR2 sequences are SGDLS and YYNGEE. CDR3 sequence: CASSVAGTSGVREQFF. The CDR3, as DNA: TGTGCCAGCAGCGTAGCTGGGACTAGCGGGGTCCGTGAGCAGTTCTTC.

This clone was seen once. The V gene is TRBV6-5, the J gene TRBJ2-7; the D is unclear. V was shortened by 0 bases and J by 0 bases, with 9 bases between the two germline ends. This CDR3 has 15 residues. Germline V CDR1 and CDR2: MNHEY, SVGAGI. The DNA of the CDR3 is TGTGCCAGCAGTTACTCGACTGCCATCTCCTACGAGCAGTACTTC. Protein product: CASSYSTAISYEQYF.

V is TRBV4-2 and J is TRBJ2-2; D not certain. This CDR3 is 15 amino acids long. In germline, CDR1 is LGHNA, CDR2 YNFKEQ. Trimming left V 0 bases short and J 6 bases short, with 11 bases between. CDR3 in DNA: TGTGCCAGCAGCCAAGAACCCTCATCGGCCGGGGAGCTGTTTTTT. Amino acid sequence: CASSQEPSSAGELFF.

The rearrangement joins TRBV18 to TRBJ1-2, with unresolved D. Germline V gene sequence: CDR1 KGHSH, CDR2 LQKENI. The CDR3 is 12 amino acids. Trimming removed 3 bases from V and 8 bases from J, with 10 bases in between. CDR3 region: CASSPKTGGYTF. Written as DNA, the CDR3 is TGTGCCAGCTCACCCAAGACGGGAGGCTACACCTTC.

The chain couples TRBV3-1 (or the pseudogene TRBV3-2) to TRBJ1-5; D possibly corresponds to TRBD1 (6 bases). The CDR3 has 14 residues. The germline gives CDR1 LGHDT, CDR2 YNNKEL (reference sequence). V was trimmed by 1 base and J by 3 bases, leaving 7 bases between them. The CDR3 bases are TGTGCCAGCAGCCAAGGGGACACCAATCAGCCCCAGCATTTT. It translates to CASSQGDTNQPQHF.

The gene calls are TRBV5-6 and TRBJ1-3, with no clear D. The CDR3 spans 14 residues. Trimming shortened V by 2 bases and J by 2 bases, and 8 bases separated the two germline ends. Germline CDR1 reads SGHDT; CDR2 reads YYEEEE. CDR3: CASSFGGAGNTIYF. The CDR3 DNA follows: TGTGCCAGCAGCTTTGGCGGAGCTGGAAACACCATATATTTT.

The chain couples TRBV6-6 to TRBJ2-2, with TRBD1 matching over 8 bases. Germline values: CDR1 MNHNY, CDR2 SVGAGI (reference sequence). V was clipped by 8 bases and J by 1 base; unmatched bases: 9. The CDR3 is made up of 16 amino acids. CDR3 in amino acids: CASPSRDRRNTGELFF. The CDR3 DNA sequence: TGTGCCAGCCCCTCCCGGGACAGGAGGAACACCGGGGAGCTGTTTTTT.

The chain combines TRBV5-1 with TRBJ2-1; 9 nucleotides line up with TRBD2. Trimming cost V 2 bases and J 8 bases; bases outside gene matches: 17. Germline V gene lookup returns CDR1 SGHRS and CDR2 YFSETQ. The CDR3 is made up of 18 amino acids. CDR3 residues: CASSLYLYSGLALDEQFF. In DNA form, the CDR3 reads TGCGCCAGCAGCTTATATTTATACTCGGGACTAGCCTTGGATGAGCAGTTCTTC.

The chain links TRBV15 to TRBJ1-1; no firm D call. Per germline, CDR1 LNHNV and CDR2 YYDKDF (reference sequence). Between the trimmed V and J ends, which lost 4 bases and 9 bases, there was a span of 15 bases. The CDR3 contains 13 residues. CDR3 loop: CATSIKEDTKAFF. DNA for the CDR3: TGTGCCACCAGCATCAAGGAAGATACTAAAGCTTTCTTT. The complete variable domain, with remaining parts taken from reference TRBV15 and TRBJ1-1, reads DAMVIQNPRYQVTQFGKPVTLSCSQTLNHNVMYWYQQKSSQAPKLLFHYYDKDFNNEADTPDNFQSRRPNTSFCFLDIRSPGLGDTAMYLCATSIKEDTKAFFGQGTRLTVV.

The chain recombines TRBV27 with TRBJ1-2, with 10 nucleotides matching TRBD1. The CDR3 extends over 19 amino acids. The junction had 18 bases not matched to a gene; V was cut back by 4 bases and J by 4 bases. Germline assignment: CDR1 MNHEY and CDR2 SMNVEV (reference sequence). The CDR3, as DNA: TGTGCCAGCAGTTCGGGCAAGGGACAGGGGTTTTCGGAGGGCTATGGCTACACCTTC. It translates to CASSSGKGQGFSEGYGYTF.

The V gene is TRBV7-9, the J gene TRBJ1-4; D gene ambiguous. This CDR3 has 15 amino acids. Trimming took off 3 bases at V and 7 bases at J, with 15 bases between the two ends. Germline CDR1 and CDR2: SEHNR and FQNEAQ (reference sequence). The CDR3 nucleotides are TGTGCCAGCAGCTTTCTTAGGGCCGGAGGTGAAAAACTGTTTTTT. Amino acid sequence: CASSFLRAGGEKLFF.

The chain recombines TRBV3-1 (or the pseudogene TRBV3-2) with TRBJ2-1, with 9 nucleotides matching TRBD2. Looked up from germline, CDR1 is LGHDT and CDR2 is YNNKEL (reference sequence). There are 15 residues in the CDR3. V shed 6 bases, J shed 3 bases, and the junction held 6 bases outside the gene matches. DNA of the CDR3: TGTGCCAGCAGTCGGCGGGGGGGCCACTACAATGAGCAGTTCTTC. Translated, it gives CASSRRGGHYNEQFF.